The 2 T cell receptor beta chains presented below share a single source sample, sequenced in a study of vaccination effects on CD4 cells after COVID-19. These receptors are not linked to any known antigen. Antigen-specific CD4+ T cells expanded by the ViraFEST assay with viral peptide pools were then sequenced. Cultured cells yielded isolated CD4+ T cells after 10 days. Participants got two doses of BNT162b2 or mRNA-1273 vaccine. Produced via immunoSEQ multiplex PCR; TCRdb's table is partial and in-frame only. The sample lists about 69,000 clones; just under 75% were seen once. Sequenced material: CD4+ T cells from PBMCs cultured with HCoV-229E spike peptides, taken after COVID-19 vaccination. The receptor source for this set is a human donor who received a COVID-19 vaccine.

The genes are TRBV30 and TRBJ2-5; 14 nucleotides match TRBD2. Germline assignment: CDR1 GTSNPN and CDR2 SVGIG (reference sequence). CDR3 length: 14 residues. After removal of 5 bases from V and 3 bases from J, the junction contained 2 bases not matched to a gene. The CDR3 coding sequence is TGTGCCTGGGGACTAGCGGGGGGAAAAGAGACCCAGTACTTC. This sequence encodes CAWGLAGGKETQYF.

The genes are TRBV7-2 and TRBJ2-2, with unresolved D. Germline CDR1 and CDR2: SGHTA and FQGNSA. The ends were cut back, 1 base at V and 7 bases at J, with 13 bases in the middle. The CDR3 spans 15 residues. Here the CDR3 reads CASSLDPDPDGELFF. The CDR3 nucleotides are TGTGCCAGCAGCTTAGATCCCGATCCGGACGGGGAGCTGTTTTTT.